The subject of this entry is one T cell receptor (beta chain). Its antigen remains undetermined. No base-level quality is on record; no much larger clone is a single base apart. The CDR3 spans 17 residues, from the cysteine through the phenylalanine. Just the 51-base CDR3 DNA is kept, in frame starting at base 1. V loses 6 bases at its end and J loses 7 bases; junction bases beyond the gene matches: 15. The germline V gene sets CDR1 to MNHNS and CDR2 to SASEGT. The sample comes from a study of T cell responses to AZD1222 COVID-19 vaccine (TCRdb year 2021). Regarding the complete study: AZD1222 recipients whose second dose came at about 4 weeks and those whose second dose came at about 12 weeks were combined into one group, since spike-specific TCR depth and breadth did not differ between the two schedules. A total of just over 230 trial participants underwent TCR sequencing, of whom some 210 received two doses of AZD1222 and about 25 received two doses of the MenACWY control vaccine. Trial participants were enrolled into age subgroups of 18-55, 56-69 and 70-plus years, which contained about 150, 27 and 61 TCR-sequenced participants, respectively.

The meaning of the sample's time point label: baseline before first vaccination. Vaccinee samples came from UK trials COV001 and COV002, including a single-blind randomized controlled phase 2/3 trial of AZD1222 (ChAdOx1 nCoV-19) in healthy adults. For TCRbeta chain sequencing, PBMC samples were collected from trial participants at day 0 and at day 28 after the second dose. What the authors observed across the whole study: Conclusions about previously exposed vaccinees are limited because only five or six AZD1222 recipients were SARS-CoV-2 seropositive at baseline. In the small 56-69-year group, the increase in depth fell short of significance, most likely because of low power. The whole spike protein was spanned by vaccine-associated CD4 TCRs, and dominant responses were seen in regions 160-218 and 743-854. Participants were mostly white British, with more females than males. The authors suggested clonal diversity may have been underestimated. After two AZD1222 doses, spike-specific TCR breadth and depth were significantly higher than at day 0 and than in MenACWY recipients. Reportedly, close to half of the unique spike-specific TCRs recognized epitopes lying outside the regions that are mutated in the B.1.351 and B.1.1.7 variants. Because no day 14 peak-response samples were available, the repertoires could be characterized only after the peak T cell response.

The CDR3 regions of human TCRbeta chains were analyzed by immunosequencing. Per the source publication's procedure: TCRs in the repertoires were compared against a reference library of SARS-CoV-2-specific TCRs that had been generated with the MIRA antigen-specificity platform. Breadth was defined as the fraction of unique TCRs that were SARS-CoV-2-associated. Depth was defined as the fraction of total T cells that were SARS-CoV-2-associated. Using the MIRA data, each spike-specific TCR was mapped to the spike region that the TCR reacts to and placed in a CD4 or CD8 class. Log10-transformed breadth and depth values were compared by one-way ANOVA with Sidak's multiple comparisons tests. As stored in TCRdb, this immuneACCESS dataset retains in-frame rearrangements with V and J assigned. A fraction of the clones does not appear; measured against another copy, unresolved V genes explain less than half of the discrepancy, and the remainder lacks a known reason. D and trimming were read from the DNA, whereas the V and J calls and clone size are those reported in that table. The sample table holds 150,000 to 200,000 clones, of which about 92% were seen once. The ten biggest clones cover around 0.96% of the sample.

Sequencing was performed on peripheral blood, taken on day 0 of AZD1222 vaccination. The chain is encoded by TRBV6-1 joined to TRBJ1-6; 7 bases in between match TRBD1. The sequence derives from an adult in good health. The nucleotides read TGTGCCAGCAGAGAATACCACCAGGGGGGAAGAAATTCACCCCTCCACTTT. This gives the protein CASREYHQGGRNSPLHF.